The sequence of this TCR beta chain was determined in a study of shared clonotypes between healthy human individuals (dated by TCRdb to the early 2020s). With respect to the entire study: A couple of women and a few men aged 18 to 49 years were included in the cohort. For each donor, CD4 naive and CD4 memory were each given three plates, CD8 naive was given two plates, and CD8 memory was given one plate. The study deeply sequenced blood TCR repertoires of about five healthy adults to estimate repertoire size and the extent of clonotype sharing between individuals. To increase sequencing depth and limit assay-specific biases, TCR repertoire library preparation and sequencing were carried out by different laboratories using diverse techniques. Per donor, leukapheresis produced somewhere between about 0.9 and 9.5 billion PBMCs.

TCR CDR3 regions were amplified from genomic DNA by multiplex PCR using the deep immunoSEQ assay. Extracted genomic DNA from each cell subset was distributed evenly across all wells of several immunoSEQ 96-well plates, and each plate was treated as a replicate. For sorted subsets, approximately 200 ng of genomic DNA, equivalent to roughly 30,000 T cell genomes, went into each replicate PCR. Purified libraries were measured with a Qubit 3.0 fluorometer, size-checked on a Bioanalyzer 2100, and measured again with the KAPA Library Quantification kit. Each immunoSEQ 96-well plate was sequenced on its own single-read 150-cycle Illumina NextSeq 550 flow cell. In the authors' own workflow: Because only junctional sequences without quality scores were contained in the immunoSEQ output, filtering matching that applied to full-length reads could not be performed. Sequences were annotated with PyIR, a Python wrapper for IgBLAST v1.9, using IMGT germline references to assign V/J genes and CDR3. Reads were removed for weak V/J assignments (E-value above 1e-6), missing CDR3, stop codons, out-of-frame junctions, or ambiguous translated residues. V3J clonotypes were defined as sequences sharing the same inferred V gene, J gene, and CDR3 amino acid sequence. To compute the percentage overlap between repertoires, the number of shared unique clonotypes was divided by the size of the smaller repertoire. Richness of each repertoire was evaluated using RTK rarefaction, the Chao1 estimator, and Recon v2.1 estimates of unobserved clonotypes. Generation probabilities for all TCRbeta clonotypes obtained by the gDNA method from a handful of donors were computed using OLGA. TCRdb stores this immuneACCESS table with in-frame sequences only. Part of the clones is absent; in the studies checked, under half of the shortfall reflects unresolved V genes, and no reason is known for the rest. D and trimming were read from the DNA, whereas the V and J calls and clone size are those reported in that table. This sample comprises 800,000 to 950,000 clones, 90% to 98% of them detected only once. Clones ranked in the top ten supply about 0.21% of the sample.

General findings and caveats noted by the study authors: The genetic and exposure-history diversity represented was limited by the small number of donors. Incomplete sequencing was indicated by rarefaction of sorted-subset datasets, despite the large sequencing depth. Naive subsets generally had larger estimated clonotype richness than memory subsets did. When several donors were compared, the shared fraction of clonotypes was about 5.2% for naive CD4, 3.5% for naive CD8, 2.3% for memory CD4, and 0.4% for memory CD8. Based on pairwise subsampling, the degree of clonotype sharing among donors was expected to be affected by sequencing depth. Sampling was restricted to blood, and TCR repertoires in tissues likely differ from the TCR repertoires found in blood. Clonotypes shared by all four sorted-subset donors showed higher generation probabilities than non-shared clonotypes.

A note on this clone: There is no known antigen for this receptor. It has no much larger one-base neighbor in the sample; base qualities were not kept.

CD8 naive samples were CD45RO-negative cells positively selected for CCR7, giving a CD45RA+CCR7+ population that excluded TemRA cells. Healthy HIV-negative adults with no recently reported acute infections or vaccinations were included as donors. Only Caucasian adults living in Nashville, Tennessee, USA were represented among the donors. Blood was collected by leukapheresis, and PBMCs were isolated by Ficoll-Histopaque density gradient centrifugation and then cryopreserved in liquid nitrogen vapor phase. Analytical flow cytometry was used to check the purity and quantity of each magnetically sorted T cell population. Each sorted fraction had its genomic DNA isolated and then quantified by UV absorbance on a Nanodrop 2000c. From the cysteine through the phenylalanine, the CDR3 covers 15 amino acids. CDR3 DNA only is kept here, 45 bases in frame from base 1. CDR1 and CDR2 were assigned from the germline V gene (reference sequence) as LNHDA and SQIVND. V is reduced by 1 base and J by 2 bases, leaving a spacing of 11 bases between them.

Source material: naive CD8+ T cells sorted from blood. In light of the paper, this sample's cell subset or site label describes: CD45RA+CCR7+. The rearrangement joined TRBV19 to TRBJ1-1; the D gene is unclear. This sequence was found in a man aged 30 to 39 in good health. The DNA sequence is TGTGCCAGTAGTATAGCGGTACAGCTAAACACTGAAGCTTTCTTT. It encodes CASSIAVQLNTEAFF.